This T cell receptor (beta chain) was sequenced for a study of blood T cell repertoires in COVID-19. On the study more broadly: In each case, the material was cDNA or gDNA derived from T cells, B-cell-depleted T cells, or PBMCs.

The table lists this clone with a few counts. Per the original methods: Amplified reference gene primers provided the basis for estimating nucleated cell counts. Measured with immunoSEQ multiplex PCR; TCRdb has only the in-frame clones, and not every one. For V, J and clone size, that table is used; D and trimming come from the DNA. Here the sample spans fewer than 180,000 clones, 80% to 90% being singletons. Trimming shortened V by 7 bases and J by 0 bases, and 14 bases separated the two germline ends. The CDR3 has 15 amino acids. Germline CDR1 MDHEN, CDR2 SYDVKM. The chain links TRBV28 to TRBJ2-3; D possibly corresponds to TRBD2 (5 bases). The source material was peripheral blood. This receptor was identified in an older man with acute or convalescent COVID-19. The CDR3 region has the DNA TGTGCCAGCATCTCCCGTGGGGAGAGCACAGATACGCAGTATTTT. Translated: CASISRGESTDTQYF.